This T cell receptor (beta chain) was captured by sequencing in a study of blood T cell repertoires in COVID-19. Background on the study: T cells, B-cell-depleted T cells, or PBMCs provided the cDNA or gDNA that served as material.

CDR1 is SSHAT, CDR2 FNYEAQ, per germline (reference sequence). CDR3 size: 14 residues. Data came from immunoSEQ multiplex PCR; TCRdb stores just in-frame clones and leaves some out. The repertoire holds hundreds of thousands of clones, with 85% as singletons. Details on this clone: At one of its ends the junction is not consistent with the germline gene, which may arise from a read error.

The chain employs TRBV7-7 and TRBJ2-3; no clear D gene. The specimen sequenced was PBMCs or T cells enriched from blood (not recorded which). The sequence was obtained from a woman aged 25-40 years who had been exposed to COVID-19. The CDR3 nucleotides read TGTGCTAGCAGCTTAGGTGGAGACACAGATACGCAGTATTTT. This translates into CASSLGGDTDTQYF. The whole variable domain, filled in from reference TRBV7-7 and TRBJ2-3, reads GAGVSQSPRYKVTKRGQDVTLRCDPISSHATLYWYQQALGQGPEFLTYFNYEAQPDKSGLPSDRFSAERPEGSISTLTIQRTEQRDSAMYRCASSLGGDTDTQYFGPGTRLTVL.